Detailed here is one T cell receptor beta chain. Which antigen it targets is not known. Qualities for individual bases were not recorded, and no much larger clone is one base off. TCRbeta CDR3 regions were amplified from genomic DNA by means of the immunoSEQ Assay, a bias-controlled multiplex PCR. The original pipeline was this. The number of nucleated cells in each sample was estimated from the amplification of reference gene primers within the assay. Sequence reads were collapsed and filtered to measure the absolute abundance of every unique TCRbeta CDR3 rearrangement. For each sample, productive Simpson clonality was calculated as the square root of Simpson's diversity index across productive rearrangements. Not all clones reach the TCRdb copy of this immuneACCESS table, which keeps in-frame sequences only. Checked studies attribute under half of the gap to unresolved V genes and leave the rest unexplained. The DNA was the basis for D and trimming; V, J and clone size are from that table. The sample profile shows about 260,000 clones; more than 80% of them were found once. The ten largest clones take up less than 0.9% of the sample.

The germline V end is reduced by 1 base and the J end by 3 bases; junction bases left unmatched: 5. CDR1 and CDR2, looked up from the germline V gene (reference sequence), are LGHDT and YNNKEL. From cysteine to phenylalanine, the CDR3 is 15 amino acids long. The only DNA kept is the CDR3, 45 bases in frame from the first base. The source of the sample is a study of blood T cell repertoires in COVID-19 (TCRdb year 2020). As for the study more broadly: Collaborator samples came from the United States, Italy and Spain and covered acute and convalescent phases of COVID-19. The prospective study material was composed of cDNA or gDNA derived from T cells, B-cell-depleted T cells, or PBMCs. HLA class I and class II types, where available, came from metadata supplied by the sample provider rather than from assay-based typing. A freely available public database, intended as a resource for researchers studying the immune response to SARS-CoV-2, is where the repertoires were released. The samples were drawn from the first 160 participants of the ongoing ImmuneRACE study and from roughly 1,300 subjects provided by 6 global collaborators. A de-identified subject ID, COVID-19 status, age in years and sex were almost always included in the sample metadata. The dataset comprised deeply sampled blood TCRbeta repertoires from subjects exposed to, actively infected with, or recovered from COVID-19. Overall study results and their limits: The amount of clinical and demographic metadata varied by source and participant and was provided uncurated.

Participants in the prospective study were enrolled through a virtual design, were aged roughly 18 to 90 years, and lived in roughly 26 United States geographic areas. To assign participants to cohorts, the prospective study relied on clinical history that participants themselves reported in a screening survey and a study questionnaire. Exposed participants were defined as having been in contact with someone with a PCR-confirmed or clinician-diagnosed COVID-19 case within 2 weeks of study entry. In the prospective study, mobile phlebotomists collected whole blood, serum and a nasopharyngeal or oropharyngeal swab from each participant. Over a roughly 2-month period, participants in the prospective study had the option of providing additional blood draws and questionnaires. Prospective study blood samples were shipped either frozen or at room temperature before DNA extraction.

The specimen sequenced was PBMCs or T cells enriched from blood (not recorded which). This clonotype was sampled from a man aged 50-60 years who had been exposed to COVID-19. Recombination connected TRBV3-1 (or the pseudogene TRBV3-2) to TRBJ1-1, with 7 middle bases fitting TRBD1. The nucleotides read TGTGCCAGCAGCCAAGCCAGGGGGTGGGACACTGAAGCTTTCTTT. This codes for CASSQARGWDTEAFF.